This TCR beta chain was retrieved from a study of T cells in Graves' hyperthyroidism and ophthalmopathy. Stability of Graves' hyperthyroidism was defined as absent ophthalmopathy progression within 18 months. The PBMCs had their origin in less than 13 ml of fresh peripheral blood. Study-level findings and limits: Ophthalmopathy was separated from stable hyperthyroidism by a 13 V-J model. Blood shared most expanded thyroid clonotypes above 0.001.

There are 16 residues in the CDR3. Looked up from germline, CDR1 is SGHKS and CDR2 is YYEKEE (reference sequence). V lost 2 bases and J lost 5; bases outside the gene matches: 8. Amplified regions were TCR beta CDR3 sequences from RNA transcripts. HTBI primers were employed in a first-round RT-PCR of the TCR CDR3. MiXCR, applied by TCRdb to the multiplex PCR reads, yields one record per CDR3 protein. The repertoire holds about 500,000 distinct CDR3 sequences, about a sixth seen once, with 15% to 20% in the top ten. The table lists this clonotype with many counts. Its antigen is still unknown. Sequenced input: blood. This chain connects TRBV5-5 to TRBJ2-3; the match to TRBD2 covers 10 bases. This TCR was recovered from a woman under 30 with Graves' hyperthyroidism. CDR3 amino acids: CASSFDLAGVGDTQYF. DNA for the CDR3: TGTGCCAGCAGCTTTGATCTAGCGGGAGTAGGAGATACGCAGTATTTT.